Listed here are 17 T cell receptor beta chains from one sample, sequenced in a study of blood T cell repertoires in COVID-19. Method: immunoSEQ multiplex PCR; TCRdb's copy keeps in-frame clones and lacks some. The sample contains hundreds of thousands of clones, roughly 89% of which appear only once. The sequencing input was PBMCs or T cells enriched from blood (not recorded which). All receptors come from a woman aged 18 to 35 with acute COVID-19.

This clone has a handful of counts. This chain connects TRBV18 to TRBJ1-5; a weak D match, TRBD1 (5 bases). The germline V and J ends were trimmed by 5 bases and 4 bases, with 15 bases remaining between them. Germline V CDR1 and CDR2: KGHSH, LQKENI. The CDR3 sequence is 15 residues long. CDR3 protein: CASSWGRGENQPQHF. In nucleotides, the CDR3 is TGTGCCAGCTCATGGGGACGGGGGGAAAATCAGCCCCAGCATTTT. Complete variable domain (other parts from reference TRBV18 and TRBJ1-5): NAGVMQNPRHLVRRRGQEARLRCSPMKGHSHVYWYRQLPEEGLKFMVYLQKENIIDESGMPKERFSAEFPKEGPSILRIQQVVRGDSAAYFCASSWGRGENQPQHFGDGTRLSIL.

This rearrangement joins TRBV19 to TRBJ1-1; 10 bases fit TRBD1. The CDR3 sequence is 15 residues long. The ends lost 5 bases at V and 2 bases at J; junction bases unmatched: 5. Germline CDR1 and CDR2: LNHDA and SQIVND (reference sequence). The chain's CDR3 is CASSGTGDLNTEAFF. As DNA, the CDR3 is TGTGCCAGTAGTGGGACAGGGGACCTAAACACTGAAGCTTTCTTT.

This chain links TRBV12-3 or TRBV12-4 with TRBJ2-7, with D possibly TRBD1 on 6 matching bases. Trimming cost V 8 bases and J 0 bases, with 11 bases left between them. The CDR3 totals 13 residues. The CDR3 loop reads CASAGVSSYEQYF. CDR3 nucleotides: TGTGCCAGCGCAGGGGTGAGCTCCTACGAGCAGTACTTC.

This sequence joins TRBV12-5 and TRBJ2-5; 8 nucleotides agree with TRBD1. Germline V gene data show CDR1 as LGHNT and CDR2 as FRNRAP. CDR3 length equals 16 residues. Trimming took 7 bases from V and 1 from J; bases not matched to a gene: 11. This CDR3 reads CASADRALGIQETQYF. In nucleotides, the CDR3 is TGTGCTAGTGCGGACAGGGCGTTAGGGATCCAAGAGACCCAGTACTTC.

The chain has TRBV28 and TRBJ2-1; 9 positions agree with TRBD2. With V trimmed by 7 bases and J by 4 bases, 5 bases remained unmatched. CDR3 length: 14 amino acids. In germline, CDR1 is MDHEN, CDR2 SYDVKM. The CDR3 loop is CASILSGGYNEQFF. The CDR3 nucleotides are TGTGCCAGCATCCTAAGCGGGGGGTACAATGAGCAGTTCTTC.

The chain employs TRBV19 and TRBJ1-2, with D perhaps matching TRBD1 (6 bases). This CDR3 comprises 14 residues. With 6 bases removed from V and 0 bases from J, the gap between germline ends came to 11 bases. Germline V gene data show CDR1 as LNHDA and CDR2 as SQIVND (reference sequence). The CDR3 nucleotides are TGTGCCAGTAGCCGGGACACTCCTAACTATGGCTACACCTTC. It codes for CASSRDTPNYGYTF.

The chain uses TRBV18 and TRBJ2-6; 7 positions agree with TRBD1. CDR1 is KGHSH, CDR2 LQKENI, per germline. J lost 0 bases, V lost 6 bases, and 11 bases had no gene match. CDR3 length equals 18 residues. The CDR3 region is CASSPKQGPSSGANVLTF. CDR3 nucleotides: TGTGCCAGCTCCCCTAAACAGGGGCCCAGCTCTGGGGCCAACGTCCTGACTTTC.

J is TRBJ2-7 and V is TRBV2, with D possibly TRBD1 on 6 matching bases. V was trimmed by 1 base and J by 3 bases, leaving 7 bases between them. From germline, CDR1 is SNHLY and CDR2 FYNNEI. The CDR3 runs 13 residues. CDR3: CASSEGQVYEQYF. CDR3 in DNA: TGTGCCAGCAGTGAAGGACAGGTCTACGAGCAGTACTTC.

This clone has a handful of counts. The rearrangement uses TRBV7-3 and TRBJ2-3, with 8 bases identical to TRBD2. This CDR3 comprises 15 residues. Losses at the gene ends were 3 bases for V and 1 base for J; bases not matched to a gene: 3. CDR1 is SGHTA, CDR2 FQGTGA, per germline. The CDR3 region has the DNA TGTGCCAGCAGCTTGGGTAGCGGGGGCACAGATACGCAGTATTTT. Translation: CASSLGSGGTDTQYF.

The chain joins TRBV28 to TRBJ1-5, with a possible D match to TRBD1 (6 bases). CDR1 and CDR2 from the germline V gene are MDHEN and SYDVKM. V was trimmed by 6 bases and J by 6 bases, leaving 18 bases between them. The length of the CDR3 is 15 residues. CDR3 loop: CASSSGTGHSQPQHF. CDR3 sequence (DNA): TGTGCCAGCAGCTCGGGAACAGGGCACAGTCAGCCCCAGCATTTT.

The gene calls are TRBV9 and TRBJ2-5; TRBD2 agrees at 9 bases. This CDR3 has 16 residues. V shed 0 bases, J shed 5 bases, and the junction held 8 bases outside the gene matches. CDR1 is SGDLS and CDR2 is YYNGEE in the germline V gene. CDR3 nucleotides: TGTGCCAGCAGCGTAGCCTTGCGGGAGGGCGGGGAGACCCAGTACTTC. It encodes CASSVALREGGETQYF. The whole variable domain, filled in from reference TRBV9 and TRBJ2-5, reads DSGVTQTPKHLITATGQRVTLRCSPRSGDLSVYWYQQSLDQGLQFLIQYYNGEERAKGNILERFSAQQFPDLHSELNLSSLELGDSALYFCASSVALREGGETQYFGPGTRLLVL.

The J gene is TRBJ1-2, the V gene TRBV6-5, with D maybe TRBD1 (5 bases). V lost 9 bases and J 4 bases, leaving 21 bases between the germline ends. The CDR3 has 15 residues. Germline V CDR1 and CDR2: MNHEY, SVGAGI. CDR3 nucleotide sequence: TGTGCCAGGGGGGGAAGAACAGGCGTTCCCTATGGCTACACCTTC. Translating gives CARGGRTGVPYGYTF.

This rearrangement joins TRBV18 to TRBJ1-2; no firm D call. Germline V gives CDR1 KGHSH, CDR2 LQKENI. The CDR3 loop spans 14 amino acids. V was trimmed by 3 bases and J by 5 bases, leaving 13 bases between them. For the CDR3, the DNA is TGTGCCAGCTCACCCACATATGGGAGATATGGCTACACCTTC. Its protein is CASSPTYGRYGYTF.

The V and J genes are TRBV2 and TRBJ2-7, with D perhaps TRBD2 (6 bases). V dropped 3 bases and J dropped 0 bases, with 9 bases sitting between them. The germline V gene encodes CDR1 SNHLY and CDR2 FYNNEI. The CDR3 totals 14 residues. The CDR3 DNA is TGTGCCAGCAGTGAGGGGGGAAGCTCCTACGAGCAGTACTTC. Encoded protein: CASSEGGSSYEQYF.

The chain combines TRBV6-6 with TRBJ1-2; 8 bases are a match to TRBD1. This CDR3 is 14 amino acids long. Germline CDR1 MNHNY, CDR2 SVGAGI (reference sequence). The V segment lost 5 bases and the J segment 3 bases; nucleotides outside the gene matches: 5. The CDR3 region has the DNA TGTGCCAGCAGTCCGGACAGGGTGCACTATGGCTACACCTTC. It yields the protein CASSPDRVHYGYTF.

The chain combines TRBV3-1 (or the pseudogene TRBV3-2) with TRBJ2-5; TRBD2 might be the D (5 bases). V gave up 1 base and J gave up 3 bases, with 9 bases separating them. Looked up from germline, CDR1 is LGHDT and CDR2 is YNNKEL (reference sequence). The CDR3 spans 14 residues. CDR3 nucleotide sequence: TGTGCCAGCAGCCAAGTTTCGGGGAAAGAGACCCAGTACTTC. This gives the protein CASSQVSGKETQYF.

The chain has TRBV27 and TRBJ1-2; possibly TRBD1 for D (5 bases). CDR1 is MNHEY and CDR2 is SMNVEV in the germline V gene (reference sequence). Trimming removed 2 bases at V and 6 bases at J, with 13 bases between. The CDR3 runs 14 residues. CDR3 DNA: TGTGCCAGCAGTTTACAGGGCCGGTTGGATGGCTACACCTTC. Its translation is CASSLQGRLDGYTF.